This T cell receptor (beta chain) stems from a study of shared clonotypes between healthy human individuals. Only in-frame clones appear in the TCRdb table, and some are missing; sequencing was by immunoSEQ multiplex PCR. The sample records about 380,000 clones, about 96% being singletons. This clone was seen only once. Per the germline V gene, CDR1 is GTSNPN and CDR2 is SVGIG (reference sequence). Trimming shortened V by 0 bases and J by 1 base, and 7 bases separated the two germline ends. This CDR3 is built from 13 residues. The source of this sequence is a man younger than 45 in good health. The sequenced material came from memory CD8+ T cells sorted from blood. Subset indicated: CD45RO+ cells pooled with CCR7-negative TemRA cells. The chain recombines TRBV30 with TRBJ2-7; D remains ambiguous. The CDR3 DNA follows: TGTGCCTGGAGTGTAAGCAGGTCCTACGAGCAGTACTTC. It codes for CAWSVSRSYEQYF.